The 24 T cell receptor beta chains presented below share a single source sample, sequenced in a study of radiotherapy plus CTLA-4 blockade in lung cancer. Sequencing was performed with immunoSEQ multiplex PCR; in TCRdb, only in-frame clones are kept and a portion is missing. The table includes tens of thousands of clones, approximately 76% detected once. Sequencing used peripheral blood, obtained from a patient treated with radiotherapy plus ipilimumab. All receptors derive from a human donor with non-small cell lung cancer who had a complete response to radiotherapy plus ipilimumab.

This clone was counted a single time. This chain connects TRBV7-9 to TRBJ1-2, with D hard to call. The CDR3 spans 16 residues. Trimming took off 0 bases at V and 6 bases at J, with 17 bases between the two ends. Germline V CDR1 and CDR2: SEHNR, FQNEAQ (reference sequence). This CDR3 is CASSLATGRRTDGYTF. CDR3 nucleotides: TGTGCCAGCAGCTTAGCGACGGGGAGGCGAACGGATGGCTACACCTTC.

V and J are TRBV18 and TRBJ1-1; TRBD1 matches at 9 bases. This CDR3 is 15 amino acids long. Per germline, CDR1 KGHSH and CDR2 LQKENI. Unmatched junction bases numbered 5, after V lost 5 bases and J lost 1 base. This CDR3 reads CASSGDRGRNTEAFF. DNA of the CDR3: TGTGCCAGCTCAGGAGACAGGGGGAGGAACACTGAAGCTTTCTTT.

This clone was counted once. Other DNA sequences in this specimen translate into the identical CDR3. The gene calls are TRBV6-5 and TRBJ1-2, with 9 bases lining up with TRBD1. The CDR3 sequence is 15 residues long. CDR1 MNHEY and CDR2 SVGAGI come from the germline V gene. Germline trimming cut 6 bases from V and 4 bases from J; bases unmatched to any gene: 9. The CDR3 sequence: CASRQTQGAGYGYTF. CDR3 nucleotide sequence: TGTGCCAGCAGACAGACACAGGGGGCGGGCTATGGCTACACCTTC.

The chain has TRBV7-2 and TRBJ2-5, with 9 bases that match TRBD2. The germline V gene encodes CDR1 SGHTA and CDR2 FQGNSA. J was trimmed by 4 bases and V by 0 bases; bases with no gene match: 6. The CDR3 consists of 16 residues. CDR3 loop: CASSLARGGPGETQYF. CDR3 in DNA: TGTGCCAGCAGCTTAGCGCGGGGGGGCCCCGGAGAGACCCAGTACTTC.

This clone was observed a single time. The chain links TRBV18 to TRBJ2-7, with 9 bases matching TRBD1. Germline V gene lookup returns CDR1 KGHSH and CDR2 LQKENI. V dropped 5 bases and J dropped 0; count of bases not matched to a gene: 5. The CDR3 contains 15 residues. The CDR3 reads CASSGTGKNSYEQYF. In DNA, the CDR3 is TGTGCCAGCTCAGGGACAGGGAAGAACTCCTACGAGCAGTACTTC.

V gene TRBV7-8 combines with J gene TRBJ2-2, with TRBD1 matching 8 bases. The V segment lost 4 bases and the J segment 6 bases; nucleotides outside the gene matches: 10. This CDR3 spans 16 amino acids. CDR1 SGHVS and CDR2 FQNEAQ come from the germline V gene. The CDR3 spells CASSSAYRGKAGELFF. The CDR3 DNA sequence: TGTGCCAGCAGCTCAGCCTACAGGGGGAAGGCCGGGGAGCTGTTTTTT.

The chain links TRBV13 to TRBJ2-7; D is perhaps TRBD1 (6 bases). Looked up from germline, CDR1 is PRHDT and CDR2 is FYEKMQ (reference sequence). Trimming took 3 bases from V and 5 from J, leaving 11 bases between them. The CDR3 covers 13 residues. The CDR3 nucleotides are TGTGCCAGCAGCTTGAGAGGGACACACGAGCAGTACTTC. This translates into CASSLRGTHEQYF. Full variable domain (missing parts from reference TRBV13 and TRBJ2-7): AAGVIQSPRHLIKEKRETATLKCYPIPRHDTVYWYQQGPGQDPQFLISFYEKMQSDKGSIPDRFSAQQFSDYHSELNMSSLELGDSALYFCASSLRGTHEQYFGPGTRLTVT.

The chain links TRBV7-6 to TRBJ2-1; 7 positions agree with TRBD1. This CDR3 comprises 18 residues. Germline CDR1 reads SGHVS; CDR2 reads FNYEAQ. V gave up 4 bases and J gave up 3 bases; unmatched junction bases: 15. The CDR3 DNA reads as TGTGCCAGCAGCTGGGTTAGGGGGCAGGGTTTGGTCTACAATGAGCAGTTCTTC. This translates into CASSWVRGQGLVYNEQFF.

The chain couples TRBV2 to TRBJ1-6, with D unresolved. The CDR3 has 15 amino acids. Germline CDR1 is SNHLY and CDR2 is FYNNEI. With 2 bases removed from V and 7 bases from J, the gap between germline ends came to 12 bases. This chain's CDR3 is CASSETRGGNSPLHF. CDR3 bases: TGTGCCAGCAGTGAAACCCGGGGTGGAAATTCACCCCTCCACTTT.

V is TRBV9 and J is TRBJ2-2; D unclear. The V and J ends lost 0 bases and 0 bases respectively, with 6 bases between them. This CDR3 spans 15 amino acids. Per the germline V gene, CDR1 is SGDLS and CDR2 is YYNGEE. This chain's CDR3 is CASSVDSSNTGELFF. In nucleotides, the CDR3 is TGTGCCAGCAGCGTAGATTCATCGAACACCGGGGAGCTGTTTTTT.

V and J are TRBV25-1 and TRBJ2-5, with a weak D call TRBD1 (6 bases). Trimming took off 3 bases at V and 2 bases at J, with 10 bases between the two ends. Germline values: CDR1 MGHDK, CDR2 SYGVNS. The CDR3 sequence is 14 residues long. The CDR3 nucleotides read TGTGCCAGCAGTGATACAGGGCGGCAAGAGACCCAGTACTTC. As protein: CASSDTGRQETQYF.

This chain uses TRBV2 with TRBJ1-2; D may be TRBD1 (6 bases). The CDR3 sequence is 14 residues long. Germline assignment: CDR1 SNHLY and CDR2 FYNNEI. Trimming left V 5 bases short and J 1 base short, with 11 bases between. The CDR3 nucleotides are TGTGCCAGCAGTTCTACAGGGTTTAACTATGGCTACACCTTC. Translation: CASSSTGFNYGYTF. The entire variable domain, with the rest obtained from reference TRBV2 and TRBJ1-2, is as follows: EPEVTQTPSHQVTQMGQEVILRCVPISNHLYFYWYRQILGQKVEFLVSFYNNEISEKSEIFDDQFSVERPDGSNFTLKIRSTKLEDSAMYFCASSSTGFNYGYTFGSGTRLTVV.

This sequence joins TRBV5-1 and TRBJ2-7, with 7 nucleotides matching TRBD2. Germline trimming cut 2 bases from V and 2 bases from J; bases unmatched to any gene: 4. The V gene's germline CDR1 is SGHRS and CDR2 YFSETQ. CDR3 length equals 14 residues. CDR3 residues: CASSLAGLTYEQYF. CDR3 DNA sequence: TGCGCCAGCAGCTTAGCGGGACTAACCTACGAGCAGTACTTC.

J is TRBJ1-6 and V is TRBV7-2; tentatively, D is TRBD1 (6 bases). Germline V gives CDR1 SGHTA, CDR2 FQGNSA. The CDR3 covers 16 residues. Deletions cut 5 bases from V and 5 bases from J, with 16 bases between. CDR3 residues: CASSQGPRGNNSPLHF. CDR3 in DNA: TGTGCCAGCAGCCAGGGGCCCAGGGGCAATAATTCACCCCTCCACTTT.

This clone showed up just a few times. The rearrangement joins TRBV19 to TRBJ2-6; no definite D call. This CDR3 is built from 15 residues. Germline V gene sequence: CDR1 LNHDA, CDR2 SQIVND (reference sequence). V was shortened by 3 bases and J by 1 base, with 7 bases between the two germline ends. CDR3 coding DNA: TGTGCCAGTAGTATCGACGGGTCTGGGGCCAACGTCCTGACTTTC. Residues: CASSIDGSGANVLTF.

Only one count was recorded for this clone. The chain couples TRBV23-1 to TRBJ1-2; TRBD1 agrees at 8 bases. TRBV23-1 is noted as an ORF with a role that remains uncertain. The ends lost 2 bases at V and 4 bases at J; junction bases unmatched: 24. The CDR3 length is 21 residues. CDR3 sequence: CASSQLPPLRQGPVDSYGYTF. CDR3 nucleotide sequence: TGCGCCAGCAGTCAACTTCCCCCCCTAAGACAGGGGCCAGTGGATTCCTATGGCTACACCTTC.

The rearrangement links TRBV5-1 to TRBJ2-5; TRBD1 matches at 7 bases. V was clipped by 0 bases and J by 6 bases; unmatched bases: 17. The CDR3 has 18 residues. The germline gives CDR1 SGHRS, CDR2 YFSETQ. The CDR3 DNA sequence: TGCGCCAGCAGCTTGGGGATTGGACAGGTCCTCGGGGCGAAGACCCAGTACTTC. Residues: CASSLGIGQVLGAKTQYF. The whole variable domain, remainder taken from reference TRBV5-1 and TRBJ2-5, is KAGVTQTPRYLIKTRGQQVTLSCSPISGHRSVSWYQQTPGQGLQFLFEYFSETQRNKGNFPGRFSGRQFSNSRSEMNVSTLELGDSALYLCASSLGIGQVLGAKTQYFGPGTRLLVL.

The J gene is TRBJ1-6, the V gene TRBV5-1; TRBD1 might be the D (6 bases). Germline V gives CDR1 SGHRS, CDR2 YFSETQ. This CDR3 region has 15 residues. V was trimmed by 4 bases and J by 9 bases, leaving 17 bases between them. In DNA, the CDR3 is TGCGCCAGCAGCGGGGCAGGGGAAAGGAGTTCACCCCTCCACTTT. Protein product: CASSGAGERSSPLHF.

V gene TRBV6-1 combines with J gene TRBJ2-7, with 8 bases identical to TRBD2. Per the germline V gene, CDR1 is MNHNS and CDR2 is SASEGT. The ends lost 6 bases at V and 0 bases at J; junction bases unmatched: 7. The length of the CDR3 is 15 residues. The CDR3 coding sequence is TGTGCCAGCAGCCGAGGGACTAGGAGCTCCTACGAGCAGTACTTC. It encodes CASSRGTRSSYEQYF.

The chain combines TRBV2 with TRBJ2-7, with D hard to call. Trimming removed 6 bases from V and 6 bases from J, with 12 bases in between. The germline gives CDR1 SNHLY, CDR2 FYNNEI. This CDR3 is 12 amino acids long. CDR3 sequence: CASSVSGSEQYF. The CDR3, as DNA: TGTGCCAGCAGCGTTTCTGGCTCCGAGCAGTACTTC.

This clone was seen once. The gene calls are TRBV6-1 and TRBJ1-6; D gene unclear. This CDR3 is built from 15 residues. V was shortened by 8 bases and J by 8 bases, with 19 bases between the two germline ends. Germline CDR1 is MNHNS and CDR2 is SASEGT. The CDR3 DNA is TGTGCCAGCGCCCTCTTAACAGTGATCTATTCACCCCTCCACTTT. It codes for CASALLTVIYSPLHF.

The chain joins TRBV10-3 to TRBJ2-1; 10 bases are a match to TRBD2. Germline assignment: CDR1 ENHRY and CDR2 SYGVKD. Losses at the gene ends were 6 bases for V and 6 bases for J; bases not matched to a gene: 5. The CDR3 is 14 amino acids. The CDR3 here is CAIRASGGGNEQFF. The CDR3 region has the DNA TGTGCCATCAGGGCTAGCGGGGGCGGCAATGAGCAGTTCTTC.

The chain couples TRBV30 to TRBJ1-2; maybe TRBD1 (6 bases). The CDR3 covers 15 residues. From germline, CDR1 is GTSNPN and CDR2 SVGIG (reference sequence). With 2 bases removed from V and 4 bases from J, the gap between germline ends came to 17 bases. The CDR3 sequence is CAWSQTDRLGYGYTF. The DNA of the CDR3 is TGTGCCTGGAGTCAAACCGACAGGCTGGGCTATGGCTACACCTTC. The full variable domain, with the rest looked up from reference TRBV30 and TRBJ1-2, is SQTIHQWPATLVQPVGSPLSLECTVEGTSNPNLYWYRQAAGRGLQLLFYSVGIGQISSEVPQNLSASRPQDRQFILSSKKLLLSDSGFYLCAWSQTDRLGYGYTFGSGTRLTVV.

The chain has TRBV5-4 and TRBJ2-7, with no clear D. Per germline, CDR1 SGHNT and CDR2 YYREEE (reference sequence). This CDR3 comprises 15 residues. Trimming stripped 4 bases from V and 4 bases from J, with 18 bases between. The CDR3 DNA sequence: TGTGCCAGCAGCATTCGGTCCCCGGGTATATACGAGCAGTACTTC. It is translated as CASSIRSPGIYEQYF.